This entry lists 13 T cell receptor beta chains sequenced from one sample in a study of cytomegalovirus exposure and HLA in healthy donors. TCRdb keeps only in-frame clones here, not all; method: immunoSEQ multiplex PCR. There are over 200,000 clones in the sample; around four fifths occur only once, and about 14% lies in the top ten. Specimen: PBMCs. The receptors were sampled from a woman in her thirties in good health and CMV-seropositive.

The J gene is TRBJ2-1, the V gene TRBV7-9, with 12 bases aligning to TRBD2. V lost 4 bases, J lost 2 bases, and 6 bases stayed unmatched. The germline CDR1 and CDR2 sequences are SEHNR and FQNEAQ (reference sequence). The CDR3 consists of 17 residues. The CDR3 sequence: CASSSPSGRAAYNEQFF. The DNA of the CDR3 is TGTGCCAGCAGCTCCCCTAGCGGGAGGGCCGCCTACAATGAGCAGTTCTTC. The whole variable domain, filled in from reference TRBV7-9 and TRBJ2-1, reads DTGVSQNPRHKITKRGQNVTFRCDPISEHNRLYWYRQTLGQGPEFLTYFQNEAQLEKSRLLSDRFSAERPKGSFSTLEIQRTEQGDSAMYLCASSSPSGRAAYNEQFFGPGTRLTVL.

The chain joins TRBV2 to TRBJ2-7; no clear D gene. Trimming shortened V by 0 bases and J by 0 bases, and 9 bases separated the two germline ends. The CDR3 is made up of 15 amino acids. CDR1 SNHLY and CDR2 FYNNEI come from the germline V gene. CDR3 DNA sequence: TGTGCCAGCAGTGAAGCACCGCGTAGCTCCTACGAGCAGTACTTC. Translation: CASSEAPRSSYEQYF.

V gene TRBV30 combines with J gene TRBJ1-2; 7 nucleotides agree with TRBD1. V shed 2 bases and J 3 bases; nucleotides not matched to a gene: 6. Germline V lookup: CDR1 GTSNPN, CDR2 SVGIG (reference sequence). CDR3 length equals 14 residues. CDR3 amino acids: CAWSQGQMHYGYTF. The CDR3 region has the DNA TGTGCCTGGAGTCAGGGACAGATGCACTATGGCTACACCTTC.

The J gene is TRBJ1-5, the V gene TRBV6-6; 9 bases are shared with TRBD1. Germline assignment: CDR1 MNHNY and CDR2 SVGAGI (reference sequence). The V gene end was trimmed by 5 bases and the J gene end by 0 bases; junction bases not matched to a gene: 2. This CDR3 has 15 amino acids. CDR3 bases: TGTGCCAGCAGTCGGACAGGGGATAGCAATCAGCCCCAGCATTTT. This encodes CASSRTGDSNQPQHF.

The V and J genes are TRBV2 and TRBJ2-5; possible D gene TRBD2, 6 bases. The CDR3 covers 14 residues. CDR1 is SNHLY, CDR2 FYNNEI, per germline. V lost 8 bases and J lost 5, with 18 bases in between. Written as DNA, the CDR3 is TGTGCCAGCCTCCGCGGGACGGTCGATGAGACCCAGTACTTC. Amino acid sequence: CASLRGTVDETQYF.

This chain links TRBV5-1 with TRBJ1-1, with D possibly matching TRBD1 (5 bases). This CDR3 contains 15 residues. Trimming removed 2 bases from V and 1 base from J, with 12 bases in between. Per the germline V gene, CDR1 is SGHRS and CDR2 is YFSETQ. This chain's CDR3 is CASSLGTGRNTEAFF. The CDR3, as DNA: TGCGCCAGCAGCTTAGGGACGGGGAGGAACACTGAAGCTTTCTTT. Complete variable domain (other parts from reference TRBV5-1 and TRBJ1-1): KAGVTQTPRYLIKTRGQQVTLSCSPISGHRSVSWYQQTPGQGLQFLFEYFSETQRNKGNFPGRFSGRQFSNSRSEMNVSTLELGDSALYLCASSLGTGRNTEAFFGQGTRLTVV.

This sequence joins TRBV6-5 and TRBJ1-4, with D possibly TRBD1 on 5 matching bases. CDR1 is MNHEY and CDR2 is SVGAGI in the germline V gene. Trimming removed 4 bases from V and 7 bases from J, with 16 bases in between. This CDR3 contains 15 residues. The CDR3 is CASSSAGTGSEKLFF. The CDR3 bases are TGTGCCAGCAGTTCCGCCGGGACGGGGAGTGAAAAACTGTTTTTT.

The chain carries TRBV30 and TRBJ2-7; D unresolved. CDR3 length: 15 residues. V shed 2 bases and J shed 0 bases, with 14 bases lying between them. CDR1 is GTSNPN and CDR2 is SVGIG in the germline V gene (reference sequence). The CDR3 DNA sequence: TGTGCCTGGAGTCGGGCAGGTGCCAGCTCCTACGAGCAGTACTTC. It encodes CAWSRAGASSYEQYF.

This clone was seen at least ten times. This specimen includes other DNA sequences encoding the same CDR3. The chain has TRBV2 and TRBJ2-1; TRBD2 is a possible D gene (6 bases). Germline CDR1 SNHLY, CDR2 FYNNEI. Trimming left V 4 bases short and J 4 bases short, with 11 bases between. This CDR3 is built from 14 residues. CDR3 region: CASSGEVSYNEQFF. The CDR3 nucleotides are TGTGCCAGCAGTGGGGAGGTCAGTTACAATGAGCAGTTCTTC.

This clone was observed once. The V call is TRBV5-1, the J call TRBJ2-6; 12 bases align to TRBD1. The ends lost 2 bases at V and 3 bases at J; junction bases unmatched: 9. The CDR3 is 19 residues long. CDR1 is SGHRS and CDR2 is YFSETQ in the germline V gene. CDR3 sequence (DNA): TGCGCCAGCAGCTTTCAACCGGGACAGGGGGCCTTTGGGGCCAACGTCCTGACTTTC. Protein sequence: CASSFQPGQGAFGANVLTF.

The CDR3 nucleotides are TGCGCCAGCAGCCAAGTGGCAGCGTACGAGCAGTACTTC. It codes for CASSQVAAYEQYF. The chain recombines TRBV4-1 with TRBJ2-7; the D is unclear. CDR1 is MGHRA and CDR2 is YSYEKL in the germline V gene. This CDR3 comprises 13 residues. V lost 1 base to trimming and J lost 4 bases, with 8 bases between them.

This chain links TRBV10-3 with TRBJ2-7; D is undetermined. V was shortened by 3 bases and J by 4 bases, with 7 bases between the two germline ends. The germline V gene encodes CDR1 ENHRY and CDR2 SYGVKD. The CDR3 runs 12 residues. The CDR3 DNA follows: TGTGCCATCAGTGATCAGGCGTACGAGCAGTACTTC. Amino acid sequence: CAISDQAYEQYF.

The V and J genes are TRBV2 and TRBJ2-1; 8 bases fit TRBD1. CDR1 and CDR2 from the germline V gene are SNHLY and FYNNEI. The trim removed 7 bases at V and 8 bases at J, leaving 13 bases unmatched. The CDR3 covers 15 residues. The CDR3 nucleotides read TGTGCCAGCAAGTGGTCAGGGGGCACTTTGGATGAGCAGTTCTTC. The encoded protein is CASKWSGGTLDEQFF.